This entry concerns a single T cell receptor (beta chain). Its antigen is undetermined. These data belong to a study of siplizumab effects on memory and regulatory T cells. Study-wide results and limits: Naive T cells, seemingly more diverse than memory cells, seemed major alloresponse contributors. Under siplizumab, an average around 69% of mappable alloreactive CD4+ clones were Treg-derived, compared with approximately 30% in controls. Sequences that were alloreactive and traceable to unstimulated CD4+ memory cells were significantly reduced by siplizumab.

CDR1 and CDR2 (germline): SNHLY, FYNNEI. The CDR3 length is 14 residues. Trimming cost V 6 bases and J 0 bases, with 11 bases left between them. Here immunoSEQ multiplex PCR was the method, and the copy in TCRdb shows in-frame clones only, minus some. This table has more than 85,000 clones, approximately 90% appearing once. J is TRBJ1-1 and V is TRBV2, with D maybe TRBD1 (5 bases). Sequencing input: CD4+ T cells sorted from blood. The sequence was obtained from a human donor in good health. CDR3 DNA: TGTGCCAGCAGCGAGGGGTTCTTGAACACTGAAGCTTTCTTT. Protein product: CASSEGFLNTEAFF.